This T cell receptor beta chain was captured in a study of T-cell reconstitution after alpha-beta-depleted transplantation in children (dated by TCRdb to 2016 to 2018). For context, the study as a whole: The study quantitatively tracked T-cell immune reconstitution after TCRalphabeta/CD19-depleted allogeneic hematopoietic cell transplantation in children using TCR repertoire profiling. The full study reports these points: The apparently early alphabetaT-cell count recovery about two months after transplant was reportedly dependent on only several hundred rapidly expanded clones derived from non-depleted graft cells. Hyperexpanded clone frequencies declined over subsequent months; after one year, T-cell counts and TCRbeta diversity were mostly attributed to newly produced T cells. The high TCRbeta diversity at day 60 in some patients was ascribed to recipient T cells and intrathymic progenitors that had survived conditioning.

Library preparation employed PCR. The listed sequencing device is Illumina HiSeq 2500. TCR libraries were prepared with molecular barcoding, using unique molecular identifiers to normalize TCRbeta repertoire quantification. TCRdb reworked the public reads: Q25 trimming with fastp, MiXCR clone assembly, productive beta chains retained. Rows with a matching CDR3 protein are joined into one entry that keeps the most common DNA and genes. The sample yields 150,000 to 200,000 distinct CDR3 sequences; around 5.9% were counted once. Around 4.3% of the sample rests with the top ten. The sample's treatment or condition, from its label and the paper: allogeneic hematopoietic cell transplantation with graft depleted of TCRalphabeta T cells and CD19 B cells. The transplant recipients were children given TCRalphabeta/CD19-depleted allogeneic hematopoietic cell grafts. As encoded in the germline V gene, CDR1 is SQVTM while CDR2 is ANQGSEA. V is shortened by 6 bases, J by 7 bases, and the region joining them spans 16 bases. The CDR3, from cysteine to phenylalanine, totals 13 residues. Only the CDR3 region is kept as DNA, spanning 39 bases read in frame from base 1.

This clonotype has at least ten counts. There is no known antigen for this receptor. No quality values exist for individual bases; no much larger clone is one base distant. The material was PBMCs, obtained before TCRalphabeta/CD19-depleted stem cell transplant. The chain was built from TRBV29-1 and TRBJ2-1, with the D segment identity uncertain. The source is a girl under three years old with combined immunodeficiency, due to receive a stem cell transplant. The CDR3 has the sequence CSVTSDSLNEQFF. The DNA reads TGCAGCGTCACGTCAGATTCTTTGAATGAGCAGTTCTTC.